This T cell receptor beta chain was observed in a study of blood T cells in healthy people across ages. With regard to this clonotype: One junction end disagrees with the germline gene, perhaps due to a read error.

Sample-barcoded 5' priming and a J-beta primer mix drove a second PCR of about 6 to 12 cycles. Each CDR3 protein is one row after TCRdb ran MiXCR on the 5' RACE reads. This table holds fewer than 800,000 distinct CDR3 sequences, more than 20% found once. CDR3 size: 16 residues. Germline-derived CDR1 and CDR2 are SNHLY and FYNNEI. The clonotype originates from a man between 65 and 79 years old in good health. The source material was blood. The genes are TRBV2 and TRBJ1-2, with TRBD1 matching 7 bases. CDR3 sequence: CASREAPQGVSYGYTF. The DNA for the CDR3 is TGTGCCAGCAGAGAAGCTCCCCAGGGGGTCAGCTATGGCTACACCTTC.